This entry lists 27 T cell receptor beta chains sequenced from one sample in a study of breast tumors, draining lymph nodes, adjacent tissues. Axillary draining lymph nodes of breast cancer patients supplied the node samples. TCRdb redid the calling of the multiplex PCR reads with MiXCR, one entry per CDR3 protein. The sample holds about 120,000 distinct CDR3 sequences; 20% are singletons and the top ten take approximately 3.5%. Sequenced material: axillary lymph node tissue. The source of these receptors is a female donor with breast cancer. Some clones in this sample may be carry-over from other donors' samples.

This clonotype was picked up many times. The J gene is TRBJ2-2, the V gene TRBV5-1; D is undetermined. Germline-derived CDR1 and CDR2 are SGHRS and YFSETQ. V gave up 0 bases and J gave up 8 bases, with 14 bases separating them. The CDR3 has 15 amino acids. Here the CDR3 reads CASSLEGAEAGELFF. The CDR3 DNA sequence: TGCGCCAGCAGCTTGGAAGGAGCAGAGGCGGGGGAGCTGTTTTTT.

In this sample, this clonotype turned up many times. The chain couples TRBV20-1 to TRBJ1-5, with no clear D. The V end lost 6 bases, the J end lost 1 base, and 10 bases lay between the germline ends. Germline-derived CDR1 and CDR2 are DFQATT and SNEGSKA (reference sequence). The CDR3 is 13 amino acids. CDR3 coding DNA: TGCAGTGCCACGAAGGTGAGCAATCAGCCCCAGCATTTT. It encodes CSATKVSNQPQHF.

With respect to this clonotype: Germline and junction disagree at one end, which may indicate a read error. The rearrangement joins TRBV7-2 to TRBJ2-7, with 11 bases matching TRBD2. The CDR3 runs 13 residues. Germline lookup yields CDR1 SGHTA and CDR2 FQGNSA. CDR3 residues: CASSLSASGGPNF. The CDR3 DNA reads TGTGCCAGCAGCCTTTCTGCTAGCGGGGGGCCCAACTTC.

This clonotype was detected many times. V and J are TRBV3-1 and TRBJ2-3, with TRBD2 as a possible D gene (6 bases). Trimming cost V 3 bases and J 0 bases, with 10 bases left between them. This CDR3 is 15 amino acids long. CDR1 LGHDT and CDR2 YNNKEL come from the germline V gene (reference sequence). CDR3 residues: CASSQDYSSTDTQYF. CDR3 in DNA: TGTGCCAGCAGCCAGGACTACTCTAGCACAGATACGCAGTATTTT.

This clonotype was counted at least ten times. The chain is built from TRBV5-5 and TRBJ2-5; no reliable D call. V lost 0 bases, J lost 6 bases, and 6 bases lay in between. CDR1 is SGHKS and CDR2 is YYEKEE in the germline V gene (reference sequence). The CDR3 is made up of 12 amino acids. This CDR3 reads CASSLEVQTQYF. DNA for the CDR3: TGTGCCAGCAGCTTGGAGGTGCAGACCCAGTACTTC.

This clonotype was recorded at least ten times. V and J are TRBV19 and TRBJ2-1, with D hard to call. The CDR3 sequence is 14 residues long. Germline assignment: CDR1 LNHDA and CDR2 SQIVND (reference sequence). V lost 5 bases to trimming and J lost 6 bases, with 14 bases between them. DNA of the CDR3: TGTGCCAGTAGTCATGGGCCGTACGGCAATGAGCAGTTCTTC. Residues: CASSHGPYGNEQFF.

This clonotype was observed a handful of times. This chain connects TRBV29-1 to TRBJ2-4; D uncertain. Trimming left V 3 bases short and J 6 bases short, with 9 bases between. Germline V gene data show CDR1 as SQVTM and CDR2 as ANQGSEA. This CDR3 contains 12 residues. The CDR3 coding sequence is TGCAGCGTTGAGGCCTCCGGAAACATTCAGTACTTC. This encodes CSVEASGNIQYF.

This clonotype has more than one count but fewer than ten. The chain is built from TRBV20-1 and TRBJ2-3; a weak D match, TRBD1 (5 bases). CDR1 and CDR2 from the germline V gene are DFQATT and SNEGSKA (reference sequence). There are 15 residues in the CDR3. Trimming took off 4 bases at V and 5 bases at J, with 19 bases between the two ends. The chain's CDR3 is CSANIPGRQVDTQYF. For the CDR3, the DNA is TGCAGTGCTAATATCCCAGGGCGTCAAGTAGATACGCAGTATTTT.

In the case of this clonotype: A much larger clone differs from this one at a single base, so this may be a read error. The chain couples TRBV5-1 to TRBJ2-6; 7 bases are a match to TRBD1. Germline assignment: CDR1 SGHRS and CDR2 YFSETQ. The CDR3 length is 17 residues. The CDR3 DNA follows: TGCACCAGCAGCTTGACAGGGTTATTCTCTGGGGCCAACGTCCTGACTTTC. Residues: CTSSLTGLFSGANVLTF.

This clonotype has a count of ten or more. V and J are TRBV10-1 and TRBJ1-4, with D possibly being TRBD1 (5 bases). The CDR3 extends over 14 amino acids. CDR1 and CDR2 (germline): WNHNN, SYGVQD (reference sequence). The V end was cut by 10 bases, the J end by 6 bases, with 18 bases between. CDR3 sequence (DNA): TGCGCCACTTCTCCGGGGGGAAATGATGAAAAACTGTTTTTT. It translates to CATSPGGNDEKLFF.

The table lists this clonotype with many counts. This chain links TRBV9 with TRBJ2-5; 10 nucleotides match TRBD2. Unmatched junction bases numbered 5, after V lost 0 bases and J lost 3 bases. The CDR3 is 16 residues long. Germline V lookup: CDR1 SGDLS, CDR2 YYNGEE. The CDR3 reads CASSVGLAGPEETQYF. The CDR3 DNA is TGTGCCAGCAGCGTAGGACTAGCGGGCCCTGAAGAGACCCAGTACTTC.

This clonotype was seen at least ten times. The gene calls are TRBV20-1 and TRBJ2-7; 11 bases map to TRBD2. Looked up from germline, CDR1 is DFQATT and CDR2 is SNEGSKA (reference sequence). The junction had 6 bases not matched to a gene; V was cut back by 1 base and J by 4 bases. The CDR3 extends over 15 amino acids. The chain's CDR3 is CSARGGLAGGYEQYF. The CDR3, as DNA: TGCAGTGCTAGAGGCGGATTAGCGGGAGGGTACGAGCAGTACTTC.

This clonotype was found many times. This chain's CDR3 is CASRETLLYNEQFF. CDR3 coding DNA: TGTGCCAGTAGGGAGACACTCCTCTACAATGAGCAGTTCTTC. The V gene is TRBV19, the J gene TRBJ2-1; D ambiguous. Germline CDR1 and CDR2: LNHDA and SQIVND (reference sequence). This CDR3 contains 14 residues. Deletions cut 6 bases from V and 3 bases from J, with 12 bases between.

Regarding this clonotype: It may be a read error: a sequence one base away is much more abundant. The chain employs TRBV7-6 and TRBJ1-3; unclear D gene. V was cut by 4 bases and J by 6 bases, with 19 bases left in between. The germline V gene has CDR1 SGHVS and CDR2 FNYEAQ. The CDR3 covers 16 residues. The CDR3, as DNA: TGTGCCAGCAGCTCAGGAGGGAGCCGTTGGGAAAACACCATATATTTT. Translating gives CASSSGGSRWENTIYF.

This clonotype was found a few times. V gene TRBV6-6 combines with J gene TRBJ2-6; maybe TRBD2 (5 bases). The V gene's germline CDR1 is MNHNY and CDR2 SVGAGI (reference sequence). The CDR3 totals 16 residues. V lost 5 bases to trimming and J lost 0 bases, with 11 bases between them. CDR3 in amino acids: CASSQTTFSGANVLTF. The DNA of the CDR3 is TGTGCCAGCAGTCAGACTACCTTCTCTGGGGCCAACGTCCTGACTTTC.

The sample holds many counts of this clonotype. The chain uses TRBV6-5 and TRBJ1-2; unclear D gene. CDR3 length equals 14 residues. V dropped 4 bases and J dropped 6 bases, with 15 bases sitting between them. Per germline, CDR1 MNHEY and CDR2 SVGAGI. The CDR3 sequence is CASSSLEGHHGYTF. The DNA for the CDR3 is TGTGCCAGCAGTTCCCTCGAAGGGCATCATGGCTACACCTTC.

With regard to this clonotype: A much larger clone is a single base away; this may be a read error. The final CDR3 position lacks the conserved phenylalanine or tryptophan, pointing to a likely read error. V is TRBV7-9 and J is TRBJ1-3, with 9 bases aligning to TRBD1. The CDR3 covers 16 residues. Germline loops: CDR1 SEHNR, CDR2 FQNEAQ (reference sequence). J was trimmed by 8 bases and V by 1 base; bases with no gene match: 9. The CDR3 bases are TGTGCCAGCAGCTTAGTAGGACAGGGGACATGGGACACCATATATTCT. Its translation is CASSLVGQGTWDTIYS.

This clonotype occurred many times. The V gene is TRBV19, the J gene TRBJ1-5; 9 nucleotides agree with TRBD1. CDR1 and CDR2 (germline): LNHDA, SQIVND (reference sequence). The CDR3 covers 16 residues. V lost 6 bases to trimming and J lost 3 bases; unmatched junction nucleotides: 9. The CDR3 loop reads CASRGSGQGYNQPQHF. DNA of the CDR3: TGTGCCAGTAGGGGCTCGGGACAGGGTTACAATCAGCCCCAGCATTTT.

This clonotype was picked up a small number of times. This sequence may be a read error, since a much larger clone differs from it by one base. The CDR3 loop is CASSETGRGQYF. The DNA of the CDR3 is TGCGCCAGCAGTGAGACAGGGCGAGGGCAGTACTTC. The genes are TRBV10-2 and TRBJ2-7, with D possibly TRBD1 on 6 matching bases. The CDR3 is 12 amino acids. V was trimmed by 2 bases and J by 9 bases, leaving 11 bases between them. CDR1 and CDR2 from the germline V gene are WSHSY and SAAADI.

This clonotype was counted at least ten times. CDR3 in amino acids: CASSLVLAGATDTQYF. The CDR3 nucleotides read TGTGCCAGCAGTTTAGTGCTAGCGGGAGCCACAGATACGCAGTATTTT. The rearrangement uses TRBV12-3 or TRBV12-4 and TRBJ2-3; 10 bases agree with TRBD2. The J segment lost 2 bases and the V segment lost 1 base, leaving 3 bases of the junction unmatched. This CDR3 comprises 16 residues.

This clonotype was seen at least ten times. The chain recombines TRBV7-3 with TRBJ2-5; TRBD2 aligns across 8 bases. CDR1 is SGHTA, CDR2 FQGTGA, per germline. This CDR3 spans 15 amino acids. V lost 4 bases, J lost 2 bases, and 6 bases stayed unmatched. The CDR3 DNA reads TGTGCCAGCAGCTACGGACTAGCCAGACAAGAGACCCAGTACTTC. Its translation is CASSYGLARQETQYF.

This clonotype has ten or more counts. The chain employs TRBV10-3 and TRBJ1-2; no clear D. Germline CDR1 and CDR2: ENHRY and SYGVKD. Trimming shortened V by 2 bases and J by 7 bases, and 8 bases separated the two germline ends. This CDR3 has 12 residues. CDR3 protein: CAISEGGSGYTF. The CDR3, as DNA: TGTGCCATCAGTGAGGGAGGTAGTGGCTACACCTTC.

Ten or more counts support this clonotype. CDR3 nucleotide sequence: TGTGCCATCATGATTGCAGAGACCCAGTACTTC. It is translated as CAIMIAETQYF. The genes are TRBV5-8 and TRBJ2-5; D gene uncertain. This CDR3 has 11 amino acids. Germline V gives CDR1 SGHTS, CDR2 YDEGEE. V lost 9 bases and J lost 4, with 10 bases in between.

This clonotype was seen at least ten times. J is TRBJ2-6 and V is TRBV12-3 or TRBV12-4; weak D call: TRBD2 (5 bases). The CDR3 sequence is 16 residues long. Trimming took 3 bases from V and 4 from J, leaving 13 bases between them. The CDR3 region is CASSFLGVGGANVLTF. In nucleotides, the CDR3 is TGTGCCAGCAGTTTCCTGGGAGTTGGCGGGGCCAACGTCCTGACTTTC.

This clonotype has at least ten counts. The DNA for the CDR3 is TGTGCCAGTAGTATCGGCAGGGGGCTTAATGAGCAGTTCTTC. Translation: CASSIGRGLNEQFF. V usage is TRBV19 and J usage is TRBJ2-1, with 8 bases that match TRBD1. Trimming removed 3 bases from V and 7 bases from J; junction bases left unmatched: 5. This CDR3 has 14 amino acids. From germline, CDR1 is LNHDA and CDR2 SQIVND (reference sequence). The full variable domain, completed using reference TRBV19 and TRBJ2-1, is DGGITQSPKYLFRKEGQNVTLSCEQNLNHDAMYWYRQDPGQGLRLIYYSQIVNDFQKGDIAEGYSVSREKKESFPLTVTSAQKNPTAFYLCASSIGRGLNEQFFGPGTRLTVL.

This clonotype was counted ten times or more. This chain joins TRBV19 and TRBJ1-3; D not resolved. Trimming removed 5 bases at V and 0 bases at J, with 14 bases between. Germline lookup yields CDR1 LNHDA and CDR2 SQIVND (reference sequence). The CDR3 sequence is 16 residues long. CDR3 sequence (DNA): TGTGCCAGTAGTCTCTGGCAGACCTCCTCTGGAAACACCATATATTTT. It encodes CASSLWQTSSGNTIYF.

V and J are TRBV14 and TRBJ2-1; 10 nucleotides line up with TRBD1. Germline CDR1 reads SGHDN; CDR2 reads FVKESK. There are 15 residues in the CDR3. J gave up 6 bases and V 3 bases, and 5 bases lay outside the gene matches. The CDR3 nucleotides read TGTGCCAGCAGCCACTTACGGACAGGGGGCAATGAGCAGTTCTTC. It is translated as CASSHLRTGGNEQFF.